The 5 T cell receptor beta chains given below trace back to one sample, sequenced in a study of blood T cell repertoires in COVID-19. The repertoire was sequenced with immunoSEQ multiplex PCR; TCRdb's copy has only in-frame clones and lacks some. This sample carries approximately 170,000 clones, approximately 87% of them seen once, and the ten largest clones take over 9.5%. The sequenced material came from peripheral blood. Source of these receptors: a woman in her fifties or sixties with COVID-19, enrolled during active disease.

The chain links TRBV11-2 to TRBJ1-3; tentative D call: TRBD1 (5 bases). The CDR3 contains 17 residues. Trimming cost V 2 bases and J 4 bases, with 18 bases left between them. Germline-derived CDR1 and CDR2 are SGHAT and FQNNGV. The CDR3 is CASSLTWGGGIGNTIYF. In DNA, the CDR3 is TGTGCCAGCAGCTTAACTTGGGGGGGAGGAATAGGAAACACCATATATTTT.

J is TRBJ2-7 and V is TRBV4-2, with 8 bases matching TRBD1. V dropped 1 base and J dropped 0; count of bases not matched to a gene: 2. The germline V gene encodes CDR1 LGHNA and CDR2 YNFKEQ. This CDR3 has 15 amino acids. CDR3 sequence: CASSQATGGSYEQYF. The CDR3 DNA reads TGTGCCAGCAGCCAAGCTACAGGGGGCTCCTACGAGCAGTACTTC.

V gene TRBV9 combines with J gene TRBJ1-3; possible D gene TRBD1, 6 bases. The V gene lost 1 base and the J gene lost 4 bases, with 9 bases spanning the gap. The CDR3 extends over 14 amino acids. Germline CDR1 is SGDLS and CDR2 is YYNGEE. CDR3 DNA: TGTGCCAGCAGCGTACCAGGGGCAGGAAACACCATATATTTT. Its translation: CASSVPGAGNTIYF.

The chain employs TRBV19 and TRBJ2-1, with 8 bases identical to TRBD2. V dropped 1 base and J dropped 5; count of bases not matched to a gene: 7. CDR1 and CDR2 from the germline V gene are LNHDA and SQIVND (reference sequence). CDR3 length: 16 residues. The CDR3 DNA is TGTGCCAGTAGTATAGTAGGTAGCGGGACCAACAATGAGCAGTTCTTC. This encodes CASSIVGSGTNNEQFF.

For the CDR3, the DNA is TGTGCCAGCAGCGTTTTCTCGGACAGATATGGCTACACCTTC. As protein: CASSVFSDRYGYTF. V and J are TRBV6-2 or TRBV6-3 and TRBJ1-2, with D perhaps TRBD1 (6 bases). The CDR3 spans 14 residues. V lost 6 bases and J lost 5, with 16 bases in between. Germline assignment: CDR1 MNHEY and CDR2 SVGEGT.